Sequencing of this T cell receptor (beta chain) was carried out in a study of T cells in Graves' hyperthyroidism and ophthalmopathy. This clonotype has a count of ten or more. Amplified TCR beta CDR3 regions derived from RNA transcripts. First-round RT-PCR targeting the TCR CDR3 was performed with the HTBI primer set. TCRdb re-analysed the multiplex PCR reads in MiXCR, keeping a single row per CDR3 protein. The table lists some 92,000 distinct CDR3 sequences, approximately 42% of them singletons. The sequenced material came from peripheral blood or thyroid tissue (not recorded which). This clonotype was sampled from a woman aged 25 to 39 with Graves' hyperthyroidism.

CDR3 region: CATSRYQRGDEQYF. CDR3 in DNA: TGTGCCACCAGCAGATACCAAAGAGGCGACGAGCAGTACTTC. This sequence joins TRBV15 and TRBJ2-7, with no clear D. Germline V gives CDR1 LNHNV, CDR2 YYDKDF (reference sequence). Trimming removed 2 bases at V and 5 bases at J, with 13 bases between. The CDR3 runs 14 residues.